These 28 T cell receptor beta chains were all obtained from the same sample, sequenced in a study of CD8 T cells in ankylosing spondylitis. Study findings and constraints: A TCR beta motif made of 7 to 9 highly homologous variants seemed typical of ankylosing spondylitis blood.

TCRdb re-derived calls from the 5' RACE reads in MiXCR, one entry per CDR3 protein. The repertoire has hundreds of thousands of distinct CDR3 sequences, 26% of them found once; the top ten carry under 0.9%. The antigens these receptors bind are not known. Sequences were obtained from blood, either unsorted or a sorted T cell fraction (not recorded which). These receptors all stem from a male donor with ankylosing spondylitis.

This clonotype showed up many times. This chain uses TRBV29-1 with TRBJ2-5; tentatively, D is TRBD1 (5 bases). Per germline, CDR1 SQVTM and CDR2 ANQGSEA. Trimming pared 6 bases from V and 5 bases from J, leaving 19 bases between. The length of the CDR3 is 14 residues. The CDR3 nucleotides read TGCAGCGTCCCAGGGTTGGGGTTTGGGGAGACCCAGTACTTC. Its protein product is CSVPGLGFGETQYF.

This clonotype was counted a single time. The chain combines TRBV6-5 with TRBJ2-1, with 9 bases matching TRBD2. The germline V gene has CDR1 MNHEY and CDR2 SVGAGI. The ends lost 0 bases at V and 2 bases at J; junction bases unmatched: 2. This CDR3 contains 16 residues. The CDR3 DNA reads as TGTGCCAGCAGTTACTCAGCGGGGGGCGCCTACAATGAGCAGTTCTTC. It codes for CASSYSAGGAYNEQFF.

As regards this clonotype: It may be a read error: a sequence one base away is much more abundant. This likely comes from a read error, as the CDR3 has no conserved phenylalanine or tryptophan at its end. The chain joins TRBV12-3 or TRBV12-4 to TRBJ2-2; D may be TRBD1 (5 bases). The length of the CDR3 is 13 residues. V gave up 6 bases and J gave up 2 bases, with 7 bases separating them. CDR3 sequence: CASRDINTGELFI. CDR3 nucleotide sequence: TGTGCCAGCAGGGACATAAACACCGGGGAGCTGTTTATT.

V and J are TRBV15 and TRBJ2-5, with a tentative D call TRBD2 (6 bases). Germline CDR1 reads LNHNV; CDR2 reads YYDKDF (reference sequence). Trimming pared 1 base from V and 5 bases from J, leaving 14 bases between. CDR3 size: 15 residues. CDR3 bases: TGTGCCACCAGCAGAGCGTCAAAGGAGGGCGAGACCCAGTACTTC. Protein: CATSRASKEGETQYF.

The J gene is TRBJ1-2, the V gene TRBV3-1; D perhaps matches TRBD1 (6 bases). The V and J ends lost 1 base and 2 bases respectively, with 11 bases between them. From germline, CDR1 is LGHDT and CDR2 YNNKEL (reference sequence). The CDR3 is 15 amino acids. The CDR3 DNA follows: TGTGCCAGCAGCCAAGGGGGGGCGGAGAACTATGGCTACACCTTC. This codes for CASSQGGAENYGYTF.

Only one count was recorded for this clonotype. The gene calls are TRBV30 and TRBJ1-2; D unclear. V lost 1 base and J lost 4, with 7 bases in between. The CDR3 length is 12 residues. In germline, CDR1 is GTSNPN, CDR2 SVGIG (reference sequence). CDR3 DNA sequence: TGTGCCTGGAGTGGGTGGACCTATGGCTACACCTTC. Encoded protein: CAWSGWTYGYTF.

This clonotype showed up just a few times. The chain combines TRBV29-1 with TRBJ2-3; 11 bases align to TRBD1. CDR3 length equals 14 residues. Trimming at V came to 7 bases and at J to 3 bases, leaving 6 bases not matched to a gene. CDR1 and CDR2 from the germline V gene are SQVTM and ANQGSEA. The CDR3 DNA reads TGCAGCGCCGACGGACAGGGGGCAACAGATACGCAGTATTTT. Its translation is CSADGQGATDTQYF.

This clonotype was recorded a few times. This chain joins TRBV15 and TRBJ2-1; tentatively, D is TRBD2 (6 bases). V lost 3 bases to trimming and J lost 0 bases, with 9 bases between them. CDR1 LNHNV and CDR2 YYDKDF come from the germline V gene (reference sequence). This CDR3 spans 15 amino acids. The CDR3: CATSSERASYNEQFF. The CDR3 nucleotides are TGTGCCACCAGCAGTGAGCGGGCCTCCTACAATGAGCAGTTCTTC.

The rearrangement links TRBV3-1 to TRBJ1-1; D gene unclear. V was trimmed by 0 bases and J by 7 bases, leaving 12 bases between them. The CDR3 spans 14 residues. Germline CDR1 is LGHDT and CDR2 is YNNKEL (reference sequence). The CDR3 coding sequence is TGTGCCAGCAGCCAAGATTTGGTCCAGGATGAAGCTTTCTTT. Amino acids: CASSQDLVQDEAFF.

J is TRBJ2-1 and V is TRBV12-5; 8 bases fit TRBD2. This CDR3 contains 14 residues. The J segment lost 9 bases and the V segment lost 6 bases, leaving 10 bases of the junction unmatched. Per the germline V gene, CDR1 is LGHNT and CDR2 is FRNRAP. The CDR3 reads CASGPGTRSGEQFF. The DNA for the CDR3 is TGTGCTAGTGGCCCCGGGACTAGAAGCGGTGAGCAGTTCTTC. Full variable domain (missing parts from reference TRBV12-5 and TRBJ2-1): DARVTQTPRHKVTEMGQEVTMRCQPILGHNTVFWYRQTMMQGLELLAYFRNRAPLDDSGMPKDRFSAEMPDATLATLKIQPSEPRDSAVYFCASGPGTRSGEQFFGPGTRLTVL.

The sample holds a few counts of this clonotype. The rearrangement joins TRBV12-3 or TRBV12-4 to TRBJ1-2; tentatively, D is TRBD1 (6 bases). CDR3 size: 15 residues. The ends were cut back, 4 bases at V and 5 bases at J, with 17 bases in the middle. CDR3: CASSSRDNQWYGYTF. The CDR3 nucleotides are TGTGCCAGCAGTTCCCGGGACAACCAATGGTATGGCTACACCTTC.

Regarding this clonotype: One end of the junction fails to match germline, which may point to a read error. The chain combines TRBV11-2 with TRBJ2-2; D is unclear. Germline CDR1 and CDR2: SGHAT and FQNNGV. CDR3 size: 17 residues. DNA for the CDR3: TGTGCCAGCAGCCTAGATTGGGCAGCCTTTCCCGTCGGGGAGCTGTTTTTT. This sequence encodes CASSLDWAAFPVGELFF.

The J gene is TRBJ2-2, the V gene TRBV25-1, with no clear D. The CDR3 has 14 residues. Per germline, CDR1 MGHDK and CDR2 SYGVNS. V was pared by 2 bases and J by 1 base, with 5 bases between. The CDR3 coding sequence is TGTGCCAGCAGTGAAGTGGTGAACACCGGGGAGCTGTTTTTT. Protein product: CASSEVVNTGELFF. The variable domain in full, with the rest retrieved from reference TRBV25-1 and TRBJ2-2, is EADIYQTPRYLVIGTGKKITLECSQTMGHDKMYWYQQDPGMELHLIHYSYGVNSTEKGDLSSESTVSRIRTEHFPLTLESARPSHTSQYLCASSEVVNTGELFFGEGSRLTVL.

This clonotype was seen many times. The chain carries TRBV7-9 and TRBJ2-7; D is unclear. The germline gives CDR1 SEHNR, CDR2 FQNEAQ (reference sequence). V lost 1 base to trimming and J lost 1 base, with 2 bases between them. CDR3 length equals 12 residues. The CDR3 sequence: CASSLGSYEQYV. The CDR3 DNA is TGTGCCAGCAGCTTAGGGTCCTACGAGCAGTACGTC.

For the CDR3, the DNA is TGTGCCAGCAGTGCGAGACTAGCGGGAGGGGTCGAGACCCAGTACTTC. Translation: CASSARLAGGVETQYF. The rearrangement joins TRBV12-3 or TRBV12-4 to TRBJ2-5, with 14 nucleotides matching TRBD2. CDR3 size: 16 residues. Trimming at V came to 5 bases and at J to 5 bases, leaving 7 bases not matched to a gene.

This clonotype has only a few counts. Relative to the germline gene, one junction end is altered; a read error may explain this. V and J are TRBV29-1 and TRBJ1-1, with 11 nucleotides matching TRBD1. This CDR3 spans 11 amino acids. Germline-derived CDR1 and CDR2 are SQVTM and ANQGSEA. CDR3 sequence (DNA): TGTACCGGGACAGGGGGCACTGAAGCTTTCTTT. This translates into CTGTGGTEAFF.

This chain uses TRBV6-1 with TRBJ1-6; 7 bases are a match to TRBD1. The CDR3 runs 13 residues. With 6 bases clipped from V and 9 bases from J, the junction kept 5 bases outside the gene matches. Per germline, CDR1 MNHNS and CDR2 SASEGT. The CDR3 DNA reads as TGTGCCAGCAGGACCGGGACAGTTTCACCCCTCCACTTT. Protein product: CASRTGTVSPLHF.

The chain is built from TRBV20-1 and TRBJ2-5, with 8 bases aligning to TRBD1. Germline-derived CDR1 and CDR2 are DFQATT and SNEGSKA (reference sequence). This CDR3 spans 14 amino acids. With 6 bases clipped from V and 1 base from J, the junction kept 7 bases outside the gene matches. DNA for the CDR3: TGCAGTGCGCCCGACAGGGGACTCCAAGAGACCCAGTACTTC. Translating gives CSAPDRGLQETQYF.

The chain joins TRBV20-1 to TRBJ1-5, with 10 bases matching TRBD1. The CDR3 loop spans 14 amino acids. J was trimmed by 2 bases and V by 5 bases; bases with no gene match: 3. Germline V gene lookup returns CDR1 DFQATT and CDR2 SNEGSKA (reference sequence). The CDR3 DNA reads TGCAGTGCTCCCGGGACAGGGGGCAATCAGCCCCAGCATTTT. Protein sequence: CSAPGTGGNQPQHF.

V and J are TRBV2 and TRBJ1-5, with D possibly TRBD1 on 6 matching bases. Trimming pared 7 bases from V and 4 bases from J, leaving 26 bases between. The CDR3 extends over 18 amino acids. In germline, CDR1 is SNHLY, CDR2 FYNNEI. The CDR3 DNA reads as TGTGCCAGCAAACCGGGGGCCAGCAGTTCACATTGGAATCAGCCCCAGCATTTT. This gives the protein CASKPGASSSHWNQPQHF.

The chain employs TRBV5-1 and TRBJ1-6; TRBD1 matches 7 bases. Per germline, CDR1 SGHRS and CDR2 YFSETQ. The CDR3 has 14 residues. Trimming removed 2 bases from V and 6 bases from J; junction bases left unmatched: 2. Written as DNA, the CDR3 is TGCGCCAGCAGCTTCCAGGGGGGTAATTCACCCCTCCACTTT. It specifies CASSFQGGNSPLHF.

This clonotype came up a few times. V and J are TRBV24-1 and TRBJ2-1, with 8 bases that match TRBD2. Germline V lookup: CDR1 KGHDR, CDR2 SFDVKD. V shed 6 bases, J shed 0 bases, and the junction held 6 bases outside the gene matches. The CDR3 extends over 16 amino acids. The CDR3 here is CATSHSGTSSYNEQFF. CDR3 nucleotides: TGTGCCACCAGTCATAGCGGGACGAGCTCCTACAATGAGCAGTTCTTC.

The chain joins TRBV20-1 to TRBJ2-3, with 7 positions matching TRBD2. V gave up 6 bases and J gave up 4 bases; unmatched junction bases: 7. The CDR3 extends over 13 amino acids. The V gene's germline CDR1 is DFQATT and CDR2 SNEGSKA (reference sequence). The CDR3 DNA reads TGCAGTGCGAGTGGGGGGGTGGCAGATACGCAGTATTTT. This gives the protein CSASGGVADTQYF.

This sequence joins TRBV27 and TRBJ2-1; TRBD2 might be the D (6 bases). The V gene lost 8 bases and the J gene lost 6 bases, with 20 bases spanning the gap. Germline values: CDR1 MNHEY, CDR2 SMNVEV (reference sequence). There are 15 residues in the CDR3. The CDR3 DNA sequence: TGTGCCAGCCAGCTAGGAGGAGGGATAGGCAATGAGCAGTTCTTC. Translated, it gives CASQLGGGIGNEQFF.

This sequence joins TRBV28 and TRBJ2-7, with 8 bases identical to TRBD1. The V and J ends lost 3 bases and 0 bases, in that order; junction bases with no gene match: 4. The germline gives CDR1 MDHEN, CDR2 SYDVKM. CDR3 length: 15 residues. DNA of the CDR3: TGTGCCAGCAGTTTCAACAGGGGGGTCTCCTACGAGCAGTACTTC. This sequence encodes CASSFNRGVSYEQYF.

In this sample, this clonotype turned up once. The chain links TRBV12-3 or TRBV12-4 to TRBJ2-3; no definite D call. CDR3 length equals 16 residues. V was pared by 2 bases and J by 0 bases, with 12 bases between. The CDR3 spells CASSLSAGASTDTQYF. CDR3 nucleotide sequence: TGTGCCAGCAGTTTATCGGCAGGAGCGAGCACAGATACGCAGTATTTT.

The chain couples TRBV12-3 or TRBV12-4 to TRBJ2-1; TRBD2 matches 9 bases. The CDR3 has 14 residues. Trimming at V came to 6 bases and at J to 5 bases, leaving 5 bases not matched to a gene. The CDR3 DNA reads TGTGCCAGCAGGCGGACTAGCGCACACAATGAGCAGTTCTTC. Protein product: CASRRTSAHNEQFF.

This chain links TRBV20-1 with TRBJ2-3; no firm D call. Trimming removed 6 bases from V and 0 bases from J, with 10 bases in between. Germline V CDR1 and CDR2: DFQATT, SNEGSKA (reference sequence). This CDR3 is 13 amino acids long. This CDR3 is CSAAHTSTDTQYF. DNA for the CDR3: TGCAGTGCGGCTCATACTAGCACAGATACGCAGTATTTT.